A selection of T cell receptor beta chains follows, all from one sample in a study of identical twins. TCRdb processed the 5' RACE reads anew with MiXCR; each CDR3 protein has one entry. Of 1.5 million to 2 million distinct CDR3 sequences in the sample, around a third were seen once. Material for sequencing was cord blood. The source is a newborn girl in good health. CDR3s include the opening cysteine and the closing phenylalanine or tryptophan. A D gene is named only where the DNA matches it firmly. Size values are once, few and many counts, or a class for expanded clones, and some rows have none.

>-|few|TRBJ2-3|TRBV7-2
TGTGCCAGCAGCCCCCGGGACTTACCCACAGATACGCAGTATTTT
CASSPRDLPTDTQYF
>-|-|TRBJ1-1|TRBV5-1
TGCGCCAGCAGCCGGGGATCCGAGACAGGGAACACTGAAGCTTTCTTT
CASSRGSETGNTEAFF
>-|few|TRBJ1-6|TRBV10-3
TGTGCCATCAGTGAGTCGACCGGGGGCTCTTCACCCCTCCACTTT
CAISESTGGSSPLHF
>-|many|TRBJ1-2|TRBV29-1
TGCAGCGTTGGTGACGAGTCCTATGGCTACACCTTC
CSVGDESYGYTF
>TRBD1|few|TRBJ2-2|TRBV10-1
TGCGCCAGCGGACACCGGGACAGCAGGGAGCTGTTTTTT
CASGHRDSRELFF
>-|few|TRBJ2-5|TRBV5-1
TGCGCCAGCAGCTTGCAGGGAGTCCAGCAAGAGACCCAGTACTTC
CASSLQGVQQETQYF
>-|-|TRBJ2-7|TRBV27
TGTGCCAGCGTCCTTTTCGCAGGGGCTTCCTTAGGTGAGCAGTACTTC
CASVLFAGASLGEQYF
>TRBD2|many|TRBJ2-7|TRBV27
TGTGCCAGCATCCCCATAGCGGGAGTCTCCTACGAGCAGTACTTC
CASIPIAGVSYEQYF
>-|-|TRBJ1-1|TRBV4-2
TGTGCCAGCAGCCAGGAACAGGGACGAGCTTTCTTT
CASSQEQGRAFF
>TRBD2|once|TRBJ2-7|TRBV9
TGTGCCAGCAGCGTACATCCTACTAGCGGGGGTAACGAGCAGTACTTC
CASSVHPTSGGNEQYF
>TRBD2|few|TRBJ2-3|TRBV7-9
TGTGCCAGCAGTCCACTAGCGGGGGAGGCAGATACGCAGTATTTT
CASSPLAGEADTQYF
>TRBD1|-|TRBJ2-2|TRBV12-3/TRBV12-4
TGTGCCAGCAGGACAGGGACCGGGGAGCTGTTTTTT
CASRTGTGELFF
>TRBD1|many|TRBJ2-3|TRBV11-2
TGTGCCAGCAGTTCCACAGGGGCAGATACGCAGTATTTT
CASSSTGADTQYF
>-|few|TRBJ2-1|TRBV4-1
TGCGCCAGCAGCCAAGGAGCCGCTAGTAGGAATGAGCAGTTCTTC
CASSQGAASRNEQFF
>-|-|TRBJ2-5|TRBV20-1
TGCAGTGCTAGTCCCCTGACGGGGAAAGAGACCCAGTACTTC
CSASPLTGKETQYF